These 19 T cell receptor beta chains originate from one sample sequenced in a study of T-cell reconstitution after alpha-beta-depleted transplantation in children. A TCRbeta library incorporating unique molecular identifiers was prepared. Using its own MiXCR run on the PCR reads, TCRdb lists one record per CDR3 protein. The table has about 980,000 distinct CDR3 sequences, roughly 29% seen once. The sequences come from PBMCs, mostly from graft donor cells, collected 360 days after TCRalphabeta/CD19-depleted stem cell transplant. These receptors were taken from a boy less than two years old who had a stem cell transplant for SCID, so the T cells may come from the graft donor.

The V and J genes are TRBV4-1 and TRBJ2-4; D is uncertain. The CDR3 runs to 17 residues. Trimming removed 1 base from V and 5 bases from J, with 18 bases in between. From germline, CDR1 is MGHRA and CDR2 YSYEKL. CDR3 protein: CASSQVPLPVGQNIQYF. Written as DNA, the CDR3 is TGCGCCAGCAGCCAAGTTCCCCTGCCGGTGGGCCAAAACATTCAGTACTTC.

This chain joins TRBV7-8 and TRBJ1-6, with 11 bases fitting TRBD1. This CDR3 has 14 amino acids. V was pared by 5 bases and J by 10 bases, with 4 bases of the junction left unmatched. Germline V gives CDR1 SGHVS, CDR2 FQNEAQ. The CDR3 sequence is CASSTRDRGSPLHF. The CDR3 coding sequence is TGTGCCAGCAGCACCCGGGACAGGGGGTCACCCCTCCACTTT.

CDR3 nucleotide sequence: TGCGCCAGCAGCTGGACTAGCACCCAAGAGACCCAGTACTTC. It translates to CASSWTSTQETQYF. The chain couples TRBV5-1 to TRBJ2-5, with 8 nucleotides matching TRBD2. V lost 3 bases, J lost 1 base, and 2 bases stayed unmatched. This CDR3 is 14 amino acids long. CDR1 is SGHRS and CDR2 is YFSETQ in the germline V gene.

The gene calls are TRBV4-1 and TRBJ2-1, with 7 bases identical to TRBD1. V trimming: 5 bases; J trimming: 5 bases; junction bases outside the gene matches: 12. This CDR3 is built from 16 residues. The germline V gene has CDR1 MGHRA and CDR2 YSYEKL. The CDR3 DNA is TGCGCCAGCAGCACCCAACAGGGGACCGAGAACAATGAGCAGTTCTTC. Residues: CASSTQQGTENNEQFF.

The CDR3 coding sequence is TGTGCCACCAGTGACCCTTACCGAACAGGGTTGGATGAGCAGTTCTTC. Its translation: CATSDPYRTGLDEQFF. The J gene is TRBJ2-1, the V gene TRBV24-1; the D gene is possibly TRBD1 (6 bases). CDR3 length equals 16 residues. CDR1 and CDR2 (germline): KGHDR, SFDVKD. The V end was cut by 4 bases, the J end by 8 bases, with 20 bases between.

The chain has TRBV20-1 and TRBJ2-3, with D hard to call. The V and J ends lost 3 bases and 2 bases respectively, with 6 bases between them. Germline CDR1 is DFQATT and CDR2 is SNEGSKA (reference sequence). The CDR3 length is 12 residues. DNA for the CDR3: TGCAGTGCTAGTTACGCCACAGATACGCAGTATTTT. Translating it yields CSASYATDTQYF.

At least ten counts were recorded for this clonotype. The chain carries TRBV24-1 and TRBJ2-1; D is undetermined. The CDR3 spans 14 residues. CDR1 KGHDR and CDR2 SFDVKD come from the germline V gene. Trimming pared 4 bases from V and 7 bases from J, leaving 13 bases between. The CDR3 protein is CATSDQGGWNEQFF. CDR3 nucleotide sequence: TGTGCCACCAGTGACCAAGGTGGGTGGAATGAGCAGTTCTTC.

The chain couples TRBV3-1 to TRBJ1-4; TRBD1 aligns across 10 bases. The germline CDR1 and CDR2 sequences are LGHDT and YNNKEL (reference sequence). The CDR3 is 15 residues long. J was trimmed by 8 bases and V by 4 bases; bases with no gene match: 7. The CDR3 reads CASSLWTGGDEKLFF. CDR3 DNA: TGTGCCAGCAGCCTCTGGACAGGGGGAGACGAAAAACTGTTTTTT. The full variable domain, in which reference TRBV3-1 and TRBJ1-4 provide the parts outside the CDR3, is DTAVSQTPKYLVTQMGNDKSIKCEQNLGHDTMYWYKQDSKKFLKIMFSYNNKELIINETVPNRFSPKSPDKAHLNLHINSLELGDSAVYFCASSLWTGGDEKLFFGSGTQLSVL.

J is TRBJ1-1 and V is TRBV12-3 or TRBV12-4; 10 nucleotides line up with TRBD1. After removal of 3 bases from V and 4 bases from J, the junction contained 14 bases not matched to a gene. The CDR3 runs to 18 residues. This CDR3 reads CASSFPPSTGGLATEAFF. In nucleotides, the CDR3 is TGTGCCAGCAGTTTCCCCCCCTCGACAGGGGGCCTGGCCACTGAAGCTTTCTTT.

The table lists this clonotype with a few counts. This sequence joins TRBV9 and TRBJ2-5, with 7 positions matching TRBD1. The CDR3 length is 18 residues. Germline V gene data show CDR1 as SGDLS and CDR2 as YYNGEE. Trimming took 0 bases from V and 5 from J; bases not matched to a gene: 16. The CDR3 nucleotides are TGTGCCAGCAGCGTAGCTTCGGGACAGTCTACCTCTCGGGAGACCCAGTACTTC. Protein product: CASSVASGQSTSRETQYF.

This clonotype came up a few times. V gene TRBV20-1 combines with J gene TRBJ2-2, with TRBD1 matching 11 bases. V gave up 6 bases and J gave up 7 bases; unmatched junction bases: 7. The CDR3 runs to 14 residues. The germline V gene encodes CDR1 DFQATT and CDR2 SNEGSKA (reference sequence). This CDR3 reads CSAPDRGRIGELFF. The CDR3, as DNA: TGCAGTGCGCCGGACAGGGGGCGCATCGGGGAGCTGTTTTTT.

The rearrangement uses TRBV4-3 and TRBJ1-2; D call uncertain. Germline CDR1 LGHNA, CDR2 YSLEER. Deletions cut 2 bases from V and 8 bases from J, with 18 bases between. CDR3 length equals 15 residues. CDR3 coding DNA: TGCGCCAGCAGCCAACCCTGGACGGCCCCGGTGGGCTACACCTTC. It specifies CASSQPWTAPVGYTF.

In its sample, this clonotype was seen many times. The V and J genes are TRBV6-5 and TRBJ2-7; no reliable D call. The CDR3 spans 14 residues. V gave up 3 bases and J gave up 0 bases, with 9 bases separating them. Germline loops: CDR1 MNHEY, CDR2 SVGAGI. The CDR3 nucleotides are TGTGCCAGCAGTTATTCAACCAGCTCCTACGAGCAGTACTTC. Protein: CASSYSTSSYEQYF.

This clonotype was observed a few times. The chain combines TRBV7-9 with TRBJ1-3; D is undetermined. The V gene's germline CDR1 is SEHNR and CDR2 FQNEAQ (reference sequence). The CDR3 has 15 amino acids. The V end lost 3 bases, the J end lost 0 bases, and 9 bases lay between the germline ends. CDR3 sequence reads: CASSFQPFSGNTIYF. For the CDR3, the DNA is TGTGCCAGCAGCTTCCAACCGTTCTCTGGAAACACCATATATTTT.

There are a few counts of this clonotype. The V call is TRBV28, the J call TRBJ1-5; 7 nucleotides agree with TRBD1. Germline values: CDR1 MDHEN, CDR2 SYDVKM. V trimming: 6 bases; J trimming: 7 bases; junction bases outside the gene matches: 9. The CDR3 runs to 14 residues. Here the CDR3 reads CASRPRQGAQPQHF. The CDR3 DNA sequence: TGTGCCAGCAGACCCCGACAGGGCGCCCAGCCCCAGCATTTT. The complete variable domain, with remaining parts taken from reference TRBV28 and TRBJ1-5, reads DVKVTQSSRYLVKRTGEKVFLECVQDMDHENMFWYRQDPGLGLRLIYFSYDVKMKEKGDIPEGYSVSREKKERFSLILESASTNQTSMYLCASRPRQGAQPQHFGDGTRLSIL.

V usage is TRBV15 and J usage is TRBJ2-2; weak D call: TRBD2 (5 bases). Germline lookup yields CDR1 LNHNV and CDR2 YYDKDF (reference sequence). The CDR3 has 15 residues. The ends were cut back, 1 base at V and 4 bases at J, with 10 bases in the middle. The CDR3 DNA reads as TGTGCCACCAGCAGAGCTACGGAGGCCACCGGGGAGCTGTTTTTT. It encodes CATSRATEATGELFF. Drawing the rest from reference TRBV15 and TRBJ2-2, the complete variable domain is DAMVIQNPRYQVTQFGKPVTLSCSQTLNHNVMYWYQQKSSQAPKLLFHYYDKDFNNEADTPDNFQSRRPNTSFCFLDIRSPGLGDTAMYLCATSRATEATGELFFGEGSRLTVL.

The chain is built from TRBV11-3 and TRBJ2-2; possibly TRBD1 or TRBD2 for D (5 bases each). With 3 bases removed from V and 7 bases from J, the gap between germline ends came to 9 bases. CDR1 is SGHNT, CDR2 YENEEA, per germline. The CDR3 loop spans 13 amino acids. The CDR3 loop is CASSFGADGELFF. The CDR3 DNA follows: TGTGCCAGCAGCTTCGGGGCGGACGGGGAGCTGTTTTTT. Using reference TRBV11-3 and TRBJ2-2 for the parts outside the CDR3, the full variable domain is EAGVVQSPRYKIIEKKQPVAFWCNPISGHNTLYWYLQNLGQGPELLIRYENEEAVDDSQLPKDRFSAERLKGVDSTLKIQPAELGDSAVYLCASSFGADGELFFGEGSRLTVL.

The genes are TRBV5-6 and TRBJ2-1; 7 bases agree with TRBD2. There are 14 residues in the CDR3. The ends lost 3 bases at V and 8 bases at J; junction bases unmatched: 8. CDR1 and CDR2 from the germline V gene are SGHDT and YYEEEE. DNA for the CDR3: TGTGCCAGCAGCTGGACTAGTGGCTCCGATGAGCAGTTCTTC. As protein: CASSWTSGSDEQFF.

This clonotype was recorded a few times. V is TRBV2 and J is TRBJ2-7, with 7 bases fitting TRBD1. The CDR3 covers 14 residues. Germline V lookup: CDR1 SNHLY, CDR2 FYNNEI. V shed 5 bases, J shed 7 bases, and the junction held 11 bases outside the gene matches. The CDR3 protein is CASSQLGGTGEQYF. CDR3 sequence (DNA): TGTGCCAGCAGTCAGTTAGGGGGCACCGGGGAGCAGTACTTC.